This T cell receptor (beta chain) emerged from a study of Ad26.COV2.S vaccination and SARS-CoV-2 variants. Whole-study results and caveats: Reported findings describe substantial breadth in spike-specific CD8+ and CD4+ T cell responses following vaccination. Possibly, TCR breadth and depth analyses underestimated total T cell responses. It was found that vaccine and placebo recipients had similar non-spike TCR breadth.

The ends were cut back, 0 bases at V and 0 bases at J, with 10 bases in the middle. The CDR3 totals 16 residues. Germline V lookup: CDR1 SGHNT, CDR2 YYREEE (reference sequence). The treatment was: about 20 received Ad26.COV2.S at low or high dose, single or two shots; 5 received placebo; per-sample allocation not given. Vaccine and placebo recipients were sampled on day 63 after the first injection. Only in-frame clones appear in the TCRdb table, and some are missing; sequencing was by immunoSEQ multiplex PCR. The sample lists about 350,000 clones, roughly 90% occurring once. With regard to this clone: Its antigen is as yet unknown.

This clonotype was obtained from a person between 18 and 65 years old who received the Ad26.COV2.S COVID-19 vaccine or a placebo. The chain couples TRBV5-4 to TRBJ1-3, with D unclear. Material: peripheral blood, obtained in a trial of Ad26.COV2.S vaccine versus placebo. DNA of the CDR3: TGTGCCAGCAGCTTGGTTGGGGTTACCTCTGGAAACACCATATATTTT. Protein: CASSLVGVTSGNTIYF. The full variable domain, completed using reference TRBV5-4 and TRBJ1-3, is ETGVTQSPTHLIKTRGQQVTLRCSSQSGHNTVSWYQQALGQGPQFIFQYYREEENGRGNFPPRFSGLQFPNYSSELNVNALELDDSALYLCASSLVGVTSGNTIYFGEGSWLTVV.